The subject of this entry is one T cell receptor beta chain. No antigen is known for it. The data derive from a study of OX40 agonist ivuxolimab in advanced cancers. Findings and caveats of the study: No antigen was identified for the clonally expanded peripheral T cells.

Assay used: immunoSEQ multiplex PCR; TCRdb lists only in-frame clones, some missing. The sample consists of roughly 6,100 clones, 70% to 85% of them appearing once. No patient had autoimmune disease or received systemic immunosuppression. The CDR3 length is 13 residues. The germline V gene has CDR1 GTSNPN and CDR2 SVGIG (reference sequence). V dropped 3 bases and J dropped 6 bases, with 14 bases sitting between them. The starting material was CD4+ or CD8+ T cells sorted from blood, obtained in a trial of the OX40 agonist ivuxolimab. The chain links TRBV30 to TRBJ1-2; the D gene is possibly TRBD1 (5 bases). The sequence was obtained from an adult with an advanced solid tumor such as melanoma, head and neck, liver or kidney cancer. CDR3 bases: TGTGCCTGGAGCCTTGGGGCAGGCGATGGCTACACCTTC. Amino acid sequence: CAWSLGAGDGYTF.